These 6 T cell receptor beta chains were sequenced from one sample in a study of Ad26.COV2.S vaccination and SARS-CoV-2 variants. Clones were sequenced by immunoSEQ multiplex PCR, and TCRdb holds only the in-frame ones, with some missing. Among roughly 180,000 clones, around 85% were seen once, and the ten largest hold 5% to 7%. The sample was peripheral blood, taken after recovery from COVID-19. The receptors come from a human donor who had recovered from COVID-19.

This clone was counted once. As DNA, the CDR3 is TGTGCCAGCAGTACGAGCGAAAGACTAGCGCCTGACGAGACCCAGTACTTC. Protein sequence: CASSTSERLAPDETQYF. The chain has TRBV2 and TRBJ2-5; 8 nucleotides match TRBD2. V shed 5 bases, J shed 5 bases, and the junction held 16 bases outside the gene matches. The CDR3 sequence is 17 residues long. Germline V CDR1 and CDR2: SNHLY, FYNNEI.

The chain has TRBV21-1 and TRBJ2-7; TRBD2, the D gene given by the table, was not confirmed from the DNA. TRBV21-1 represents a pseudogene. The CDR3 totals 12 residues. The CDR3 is CASRRSGREQYF. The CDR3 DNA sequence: TGTGCCAGCAGAAGAAGCGGGCGCGAGCAGTACTTC.

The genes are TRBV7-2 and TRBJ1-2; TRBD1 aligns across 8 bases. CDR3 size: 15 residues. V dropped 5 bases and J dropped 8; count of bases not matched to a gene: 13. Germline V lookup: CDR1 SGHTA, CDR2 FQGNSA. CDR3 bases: TGTGCCAGCAGCGCCCGACAGGGGAATCTATACGGCTACACCTTC. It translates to CASSARQGNLYGYTF.

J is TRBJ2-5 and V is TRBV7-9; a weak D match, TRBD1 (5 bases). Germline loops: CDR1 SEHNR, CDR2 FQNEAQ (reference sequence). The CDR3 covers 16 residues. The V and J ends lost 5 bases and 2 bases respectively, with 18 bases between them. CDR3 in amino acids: CASSLGHFRSQETQYF. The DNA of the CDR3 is TGTGCCAGCAGCCTTGGACACTTTAGGTCACAAGAGACCCAGTACTTC.

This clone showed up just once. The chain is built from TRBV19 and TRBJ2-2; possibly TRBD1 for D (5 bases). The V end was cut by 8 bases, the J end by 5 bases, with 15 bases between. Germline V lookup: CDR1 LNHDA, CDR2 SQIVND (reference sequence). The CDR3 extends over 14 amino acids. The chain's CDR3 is CASAPTRVTGELFF. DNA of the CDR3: TGTGCCAGTGCACCCACCAGGGTAACCGGGGAGCTGTTTTTT.

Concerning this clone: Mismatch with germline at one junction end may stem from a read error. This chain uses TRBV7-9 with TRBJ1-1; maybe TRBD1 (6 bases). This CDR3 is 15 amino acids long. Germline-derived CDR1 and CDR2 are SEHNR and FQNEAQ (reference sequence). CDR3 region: CASSSPGGRNSEAFF. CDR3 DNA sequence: TGTGCCAGCAGTTCCCCGGGGGGGCGGAACAGTGAAGCTTTCTTT.